The 26 T cell receptor beta chains reported below all come from one sample, sequenced in a study of CD8 T cells in ankylosing spondylitis. The antigens these receptors bind are not known. Whole-study findings and limits: A motif in TCR beta, a set of eight highly homologous variants, appeared characteristic of ankylosing spondylitis blood.

TCRdb independently ran MiXCR on the 5' RACE reads; one entry per CDR3 protein. The sample has around 480,000 distinct CDR3 sequences; approximately 17% are singletons. Input material: blood, either unsorted or a sorted T cell fraction (not recorded which). The receptors stem from a male donor with ankylosing spondylitis.

This clonotype was counted only a few times. V is TRBV7-9 and J is TRBJ2-7; D is possibly TRBD1 or TRBD2 (5 bases each). The V gene lost 5 bases and the J gene lost 1 base, with 21 bases spanning the gap. The CDR3 is 17 residues long. Germline assignment: CDR1 SEHNR and CDR2 FQNEAQ (reference sequence). The CDR3 DNA is TGTGCCAGCAGCCGTCCAAACCGGGGCCCCACTTCCTACGAGCAGTACTTC. Translated, it gives CASSRPNRGPTSYEQYF.

This clonotype was seen a few times. This chain connects TRBV20-1 to TRBJ1-5; weak D call: TRBD1 (5 bases). In germline, CDR1 is DFQATT, CDR2 SNEGSKA (reference sequence). V lost 6 bases, J lost 2 bases, and 20 bases lay in between. The CDR3 length is 16 residues. This chain's CDR3 is CSAIVRGGSGNQPQHF. The CDR3, as DNA: TGCAGTGCCATCGTTCGGGGGGGATCGGGCAATCAGCCCCAGCATTTT.

The CDR3 protein is CAGGGYGYTF. The CDR3 DNA sequence: TGTGCCGGGGGAGGCTATGGCTACACCTTC. V and J are TRBV30 and TRBJ1-2; maybe TRBD1 (5 bases). Germline loops: CDR1 GTSNPN, CDR2 SVGIG (reference sequence). This CDR3 comprises 10 residues. V lost 8 bases and J 4 bases, leaving 8 bases between the germline ends. Using reference TRBV30 and TRBJ1-2 for the parts outside the CDR3, the full variable domain is SQTIHQWPATLVQPVGSPLSLECTVEGTSNPNLYWYRQAAGRGLQLLFYSVGIGQISSEVPQNLSASRPQDRQFILSSKKLLLSDSGFYLCAGGGYGYTFGSGTRLTVV.

The chain uses TRBV20-1 and TRBJ2-7; 8 nucleotides line up with TRBD1. V shed 6 bases, J shed 3 bases, and the junction held 7 bases outside the gene matches. Germline-derived CDR1 and CDR2 are DFQATT and SNEGSKA (reference sequence). The CDR3 totals 13 residues. CDR3 loop: CSAGQGGIYEQYF. CDR3 coding DNA: TGCAGTGCCGGACAGGGCGGAATCTACGAGCAGTACTTC.

The genes are TRBV5-1 and TRBJ2-7; maybe TRBD1 (6 bases). V lost 0 bases and J lost 2, with 12 bases in between. The CDR3 length is 15 residues. CDR1 is SGHRS, CDR2 YFSETQ, per germline. For the CDR3, the DNA is TGCGCCAGCAGCTTGGGGGCCCAGGGGACCTACGAGCAGTACTTC. It specifies CASSLGAQGTYEQYF. The full variable domain, completed using reference TRBV5-1 and TRBJ2-7, is KAGVTQTPRYLIKTRGQQVTLSCSPISGHRSVSWYQQTPGQGLQFLFEYFSETQRNKGNFPGRFSGRQFSNSRSEMNVSTLELGDSALYLCASSLGAQGTYEQYFGPGTRLTVT.

This clonotype appeared a few times. The V call is TRBV5-8, the J call TRBJ1-1; D gene uncertain. CDR1 and CDR2 (germline): SGHTS, YDEGEE. The CDR3 extends over 14 amino acids. V was clipped by 6 bases and J by 0 bases, with 12 bases between them. CDR3 nucleotide sequence: TGTGCCAGCACCAACAAACGGGTGAACACTGAAGCTTTCTTT. Protein: CASTNKRVNTEAFF.

This clonotype was found a few times. The chain joins TRBV20-1 to TRBJ2-1, with 8 bases that match TRBD2. The V segment lost 0 bases and the J segment 6 bases; nucleotides outside the gene matches: 10. CDR1 is DFQATT, CDR2 SNEGSKA, per germline (reference sequence). This CDR3 comprises 16 residues. As DNA, the CDR3 is TGCAGTGCTAGAGATGGTGCGGGACTAGAGATCAATGAGCAGTTCTTC. Translating it yields CSARDGAGLEINEQFF.

This clonotype was found a few times. The chain uses TRBV11-2 and TRBJ2-3, with 9 positions matching TRBD2. The junction had 7 bases not matched to a gene; V was cut back by 3 bases and J by 3 bases. Per the germline V gene, CDR1 is SGHAT and CDR2 is FQNNGV. The CDR3 sequence is 16 residues long. CDR3 protein: CASSFPAGGRTDTQYF. The CDR3 DNA is TGTGCCAGCAGCTTCCCGGCGGGGGGGCGGACAGATACGCAGTATTTT.

This clonotype has at least ten counts. The rearrangement uses TRBV12-3 or TRBV12-4 and TRBJ2-4; D is possibly TRBD2 (6 bases). Deletions cut 7 bases from V and 1 base from J, with 17 bases between. This CDR3 spans 16 amino acids. The CDR3 reads CASTKGREGAKNIQYF. The CDR3 region has the DNA TGTGCCAGCACCAAAGGGCGGGAAGGGGCCAAAAACATTCAGTACTTC.

This clonotype was recorded many times. This sequence joins TRBV4-3 and TRBJ2-4, with D perhaps matching TRBD1 or TRBD2 (5 bases each). This CDR3 is built from 15 residues. With 2 bases removed from V and 8 bases from J, the gap between germline ends came to 16 bases. CDR1 LGHNA and CDR2 YSLEER come from the germline V gene. CDR3 DNA: TGCGCCAGCAGCCAATCTTCGGGACGTATAGACATTCAGTACTTC. Translating gives CASSQSSGRIDIQYF.

This clonotype was seen at least ten times. J is TRBJ2-7 and V is TRBV15; possible D gene TRBD1, 6 bases. The germline V gene encodes CDR1 LNHNV and CDR2 YYDKDF (reference sequence). This CDR3 has 14 residues. Deletions cut 3 bases from V and 2 bases from J, with 11 bases between. Here the CDR3 DNA reads TGTGCCACCAGCAGGACGGGACAAACCTACGAGCAGTACTTC. Its translation: CATSRTGQTYEQYF. The variable domain in full, with the rest retrieved from reference TRBV15 and TRBJ2-7, is DAMVIQNPRYQVTQFGKPVTLSCSQTLNHNVMYWYQQKSSQAPKLLFHYYDKDFNNEADTPDNFQSRRPNTSFCFLDIRSPGLGDTAMYLCATSRTGQTYEQYFGPGTRLTVT.

This clonotype was counted between two and nine times. V is TRBV25-1 and J is TRBJ2-5; D gene ambiguous. The CDR3 length is 12 residues. V was shortened by 7 bases and J by 1 base, with 7 bases between the two germline ends. Germline V CDR1 and CDR2: MGHDK, SYGVNS. DNA for the CDR3: TGTGCCAGCATGAACGTCCAAGAGACCCAGTACTTC. Its protein product is CASMNVQETQYF. The variable domain in full, with the rest retrieved from reference TRBV25-1 and TRBJ2-5, is EADIYQTPRYLVIGTGKKITLECSQTMGHDKMYWYQQDPGMELHLIHYSYGVNSTEKGDLSSESTVSRIRTEHFPLTLESARPSHTSQYLCASMNVQETQYFGPGTRLLVL.

The chain links TRBV2 to TRBJ2-3; 8 nucleotides agree with TRBD1. Germline V gives CDR1 SNHLY, CDR2 FYNNEI. The CDR3 runs 15 residues. V gave up 6 bases and J gave up 4 bases; unmatched junction bases: 9. The CDR3 nucleotides are TGTGCCAGCAGGTCCGGACAGGGACTTTCAGATACGCAGTATTTT. Protein product: CASRSGQGLSDTQYF.

V gene TRBV28 combines with J gene TRBJ2-6; unclear D gene. Germline V lookup: CDR1 MDHEN, CDR2 SYDVKM. CDR3 length: 16 residues. Trimming shortened V by 7 bases and J by 2 bases, and 15 bases separated the two germline ends. The CDR3 DNA follows: TGTGCCAGCACCGAGGAGCACCGCCCTGGGGCCAACGTCCTGACTTTC. It translates to CASTEEHRPGANVLTF.

The chain has TRBV3-1 and TRBJ2-3, with TRBD2 matching 14 bases. J gave up 6 bases and V 3 bases, and 11 bases lay outside the gene matches. The CDR3 consists of 18 residues. The germline CDR1 and CDR2 sequences are LGHDT and YNNKEL (reference sequence). The CDR3 region has the DNA TGTGCCAGCAGCCAGACTAGCGGGGGGGCCAGGACTGCCGATACGCAGTATTTT. Its translation is CASSQTSGGARTADTQYF.

The chain carries TRBV5-1 and TRBJ1-6; no firm D call. This CDR3 is 14 amino acids long. CDR1 is SGHRS and CDR2 is YFSETQ in the germline V gene. Trimming left V 0 bases short and J 8 bases short, with 9 bases between. The CDR3 nucleotides are TGCGCCAGCAGCTTGGAAGGGCAGGATTCACCCCTCCACTTT. Its protein is CASSLEGQDSPLHF.

This clonotype was seen a few times. The chain links TRBV5-1 to TRBJ1-1; possible D gene TRBD1, 5 bases. The CDR3 length is 15 residues. CDR1 is SGHRS and CDR2 is YFSETQ in the germline V gene. Trimming shortened V by 4 bases and J by 5 bases, and 18 bases separated the two germline ends. CDR3 loop: CASSRPGGGGTEAFF. The DNA of the CDR3 is TGCGCCAGCAGCCGACCCGGGGGAGGAGGAACTGAAGCTTTCTTT.

The chain employs TRBV6-1 and TRBJ1-5, with D unresolved. The germline gives CDR1 MNHNS, CDR2 SASEGT. The CDR3 has 10 residues. Trimming stripped 4 bases from V and 9 bases from J, with 4 bases between. The CDR3 nucleotides read TGTGCCAGCAGTGGTAGGCCCCAGCATTTT. Translated: CASSGRPQHF.

This clonotype occurred a few times. The rearrangement links TRBV18 to TRBJ2-2; D not resolved. CDR1 is KGHSH, CDR2 LQKENI, per germline. V lost 2 bases and J lost 3, with 16 bases in between. This CDR3 region has 17 residues. CDR3 sequence: CASSPSGPKLHTGELFF. Written as DNA, the CDR3 is TGTGCCAGCTCACCATCCGGGCCAAAACTACACACCGGGGAGCTGTTTTTT.

The V and J genes are TRBV2 and TRBJ2-5; D unclear. This CDR3 is 14 amino acids long. Per the germline V gene, CDR1 is SNHLY and CDR2 is FYNNEI. Trimming pared 4 bases from V and 4 bases from J, leaving 13 bases between. The CDR3 spells CASSAQNGRETQYF. The CDR3 DNA sequence: TGTGCCAGCAGTGCACAAAATGGGCGAGAGACCCAGTACTTC.

Only a few counts were recorded for this clonotype. The rearrangement joins TRBV12-3 or TRBV12-4 to TRBJ2-1, with 10 bases that match TRBD2. V lost 6 bases to trimming and J lost 4 bases; unmatched junction nucleotides: 3. The CDR3 extends over 14 amino acids. CDR3 in DNA: TGTGCCAGCAGGGGACTAGCGAGGTACAATGAGCAGTTCTTC. It specifies CASRGLARYNEQFF.

V usage is TRBV20-1 and J usage is TRBJ2-5; TRBD1 or TRBD2 may be the D gene (6 bases each). Germline CDR1 is DFQATT and CDR2 is SNEGSKA (reference sequence). There are 13 residues in the CDR3. The V end lost 5 bases, the J end lost 4 bases, and 14 bases lay between the germline ends. The CDR3 here is CSAEGGFGETQYF. The CDR3 DNA sequence: TGCAGTGCTGAGGGGGGATTCGGAGAGACCCAGTACTTC.

The chain couples TRBV10-3 to TRBJ1-5; D gene uncertain. Trimming cost V 10 bases and J 0 bases, with 13 bases left between them. The CDR3 spans 14 residues. Germline-derived CDR1 and CDR2 are ENHRY and SYGVKD. Here the CDR3 reads CATNGYYSNQPQHF. The CDR3 bases are TGTGCCACCAACGGGTACTATAGCAATCAGCCCCAGCATTTT.

The rearrangement uses TRBV28 and TRBJ1-5; D perhaps matches TRBD1 (5 bases). This CDR3 contains 13 residues. Germline CDR1 is MDHEN and CDR2 is SYDVKM. V was clipped by 6 bases and J by 3 bases, with 9 bases between them. This CDR3 is CASRAGSNQPQHF. DNA for the CDR3: TGTGCCAGCAGGGCAGGGTCCAATCAGCCCCAGCATTTT.

The chain couples TRBV7-8 to TRBJ2-1; D uncertain. Trimming took off 5 bases at V and 1 base at J, with 18 bases between the two ends. Germline-derived CDR1 and CDR2 are SGHVS and FQNEAQ. This CDR3 contains 17 residues. CDR3 in amino acids: CASSPIGSTLSYNEQFF. CDR3 bases: TGTGCCAGCAGCCCTATAGGAAGTACACTTTCCTACAATGAGCAGTTCTTC.

Ten or more counts support this clonotype. V is TRBV20-1 and J is TRBJ2-3; perhaps TRBD1 as D (5 bases). The CDR3 spans 15 residues. Trimming took off 8 bases at V and 2 bases at J, with 20 bases between the two ends. CDR1 and CDR2 (germline): DFQATT, SNEGSKA (reference sequence). The CDR3 sequence is CSPGRDFGATDTQYF. CDR3 bases: TGCAGTCCCGGAAGGGATTTTGGGGCCACAGATACGCAGTATTTT.